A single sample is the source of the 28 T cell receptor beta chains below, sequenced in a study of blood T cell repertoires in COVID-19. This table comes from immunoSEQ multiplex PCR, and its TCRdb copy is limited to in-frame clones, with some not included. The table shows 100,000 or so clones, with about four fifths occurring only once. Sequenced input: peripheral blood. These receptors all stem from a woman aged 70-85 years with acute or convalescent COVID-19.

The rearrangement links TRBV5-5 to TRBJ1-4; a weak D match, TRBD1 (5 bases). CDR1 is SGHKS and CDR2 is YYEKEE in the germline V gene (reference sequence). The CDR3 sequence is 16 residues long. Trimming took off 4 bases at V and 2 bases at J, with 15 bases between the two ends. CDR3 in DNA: TGTGCCAGCAGCCCGGGGGGGAGTAGGACTAATGAAAAACTGTTTTTT. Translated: CASSPGGSRTNEKLFF.

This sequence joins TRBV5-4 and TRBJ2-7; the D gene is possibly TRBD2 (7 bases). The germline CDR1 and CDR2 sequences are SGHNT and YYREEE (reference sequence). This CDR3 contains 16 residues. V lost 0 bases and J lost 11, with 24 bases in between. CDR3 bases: TGTGCCAGCAGCTTGGGCCGGGGCGGGGGCGCGTATGGAGAGTACTTC. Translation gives CASSLGRGGGAYGEYF. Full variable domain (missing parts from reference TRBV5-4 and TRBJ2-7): ETGVTQSPTHLIKTRGQQVTLRCSSQSGHNTVSWYQQALGQGPQFIFQYYREEENGRGNFPPRFSGLQFPNYSSELNVNALELDDSALYLCASSLGRGGGAYGEYFGPGTRLTVT.

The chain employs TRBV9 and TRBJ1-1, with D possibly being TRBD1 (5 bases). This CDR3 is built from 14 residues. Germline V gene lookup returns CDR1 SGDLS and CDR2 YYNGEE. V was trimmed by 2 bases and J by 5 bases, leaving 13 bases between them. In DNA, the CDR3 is TGTGCCAGCAGCGTGGGGACTCAGGAGACTGAAGCTTTCTTT. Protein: CASSVGTQETEAFF.

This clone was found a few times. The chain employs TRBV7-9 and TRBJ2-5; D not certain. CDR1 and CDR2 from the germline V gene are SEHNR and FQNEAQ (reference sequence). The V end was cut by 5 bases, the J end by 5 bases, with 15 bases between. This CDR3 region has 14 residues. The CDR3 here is CASSHKAQVETQYF. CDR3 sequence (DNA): TGTGCCAGCAGCCACAAGGCGCAGGTGGAGACCCAGTACTTC.

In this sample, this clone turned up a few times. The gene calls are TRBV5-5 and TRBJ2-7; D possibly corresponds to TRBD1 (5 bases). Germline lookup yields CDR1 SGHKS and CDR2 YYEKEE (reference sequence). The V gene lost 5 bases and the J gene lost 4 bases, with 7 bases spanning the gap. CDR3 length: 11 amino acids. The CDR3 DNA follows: TGTGCCAGCAGGCAGGGTTACGAGCAGTACTTC. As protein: CASRQGYEQYF.

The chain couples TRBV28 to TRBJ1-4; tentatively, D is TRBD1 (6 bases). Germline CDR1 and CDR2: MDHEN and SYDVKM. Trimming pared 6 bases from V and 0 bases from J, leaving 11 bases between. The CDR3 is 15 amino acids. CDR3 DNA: TGTGCCAGCAGGCCAGGGACAACAACTAATGAAAAACTGTTTTTT. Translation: CASRPGTTTNEKLFF.

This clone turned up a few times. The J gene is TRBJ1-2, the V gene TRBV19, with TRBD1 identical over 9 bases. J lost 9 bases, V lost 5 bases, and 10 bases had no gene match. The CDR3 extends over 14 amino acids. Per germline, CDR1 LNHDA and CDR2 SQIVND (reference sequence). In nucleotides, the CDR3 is TGTGCCAGTAGTTCCATGGGGACAGGGATAAGCTACACCTTC. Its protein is CASSSMGTGISYTF. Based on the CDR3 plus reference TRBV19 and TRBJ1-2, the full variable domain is DGGITQSPKYLFRKEGQNVTLSCEQNLNHDAMYWYRQDPGQGLRLIYYSQIVNDFQKGDIAEGYSVSREKKESFPLTVTSAQKNPTAFYLCASSSMGTGISYTFGSGTRLTVV.

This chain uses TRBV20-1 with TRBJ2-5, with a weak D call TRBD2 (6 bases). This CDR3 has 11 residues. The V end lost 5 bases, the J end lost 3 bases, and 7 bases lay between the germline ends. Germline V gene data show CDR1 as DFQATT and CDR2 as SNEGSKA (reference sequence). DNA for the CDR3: TGCAGTGCTGGGGAGGAAGAGACCCAGTACTTC. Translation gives CSAGEEETQYF.

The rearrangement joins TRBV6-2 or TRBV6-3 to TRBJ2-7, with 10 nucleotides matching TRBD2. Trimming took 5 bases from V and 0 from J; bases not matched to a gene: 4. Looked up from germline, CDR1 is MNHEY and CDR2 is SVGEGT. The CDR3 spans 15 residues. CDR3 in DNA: TGTGCCAGCAGTCGACTAGCGGGTGCCTCCTACGAGCAGTACTTC. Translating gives CASSRLAGASYEQYF.

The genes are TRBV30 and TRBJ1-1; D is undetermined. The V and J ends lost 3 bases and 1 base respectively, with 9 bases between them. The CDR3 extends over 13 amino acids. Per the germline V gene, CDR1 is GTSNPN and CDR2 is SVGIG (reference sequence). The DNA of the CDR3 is TGTGCCTGGAGCAGGATGGAGAACACTGAAGCTTTCTTT. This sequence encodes CAWSRMENTEAFF. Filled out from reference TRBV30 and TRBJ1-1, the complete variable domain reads SQTIHQWPATLVQPVGSPLSLECTVEGTSNPNLYWYRQAAGRGLQLLFYSVGIGQISSEVPQNLSASRPQDRQFILSSKKLLLSDSGFYLCAWSRMENTEAFFGQGTRLTVV.

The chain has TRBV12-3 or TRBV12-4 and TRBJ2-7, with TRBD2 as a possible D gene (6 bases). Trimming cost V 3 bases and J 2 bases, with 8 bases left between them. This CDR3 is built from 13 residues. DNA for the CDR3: TGTGCCAGCAGTTTTGGAGGGACCTACGAGCAGTACTTC. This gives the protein CASSFGGTYEQYF.

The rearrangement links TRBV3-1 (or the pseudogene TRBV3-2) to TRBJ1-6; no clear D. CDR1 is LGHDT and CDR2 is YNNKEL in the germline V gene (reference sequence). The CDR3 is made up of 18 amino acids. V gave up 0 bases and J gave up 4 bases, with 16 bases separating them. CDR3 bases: TGTGCCAGCAGCCAAGACCTAACGGGAGTCGGGTATAATTCACCCCTCCACTTT. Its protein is CASSQDLTGVGYNSPLHF.

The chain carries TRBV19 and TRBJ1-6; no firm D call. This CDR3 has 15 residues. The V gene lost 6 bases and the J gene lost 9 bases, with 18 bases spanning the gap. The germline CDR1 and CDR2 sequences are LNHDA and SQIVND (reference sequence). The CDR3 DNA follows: TGTGCCAGTAGAACCTCCGGGGTCCGGTTTTCACCCCTCCACTTT. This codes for CASRTSGVRFSPLHF.

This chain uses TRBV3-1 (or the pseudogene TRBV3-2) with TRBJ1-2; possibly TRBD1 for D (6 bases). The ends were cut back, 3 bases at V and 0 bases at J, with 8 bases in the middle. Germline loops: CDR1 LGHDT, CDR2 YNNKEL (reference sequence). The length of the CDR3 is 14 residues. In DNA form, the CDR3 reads TGTGCCAGCAGCCATAGGACAGCTAACTATGGCTACACCTTC. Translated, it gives CASSHRTANYGYTF.

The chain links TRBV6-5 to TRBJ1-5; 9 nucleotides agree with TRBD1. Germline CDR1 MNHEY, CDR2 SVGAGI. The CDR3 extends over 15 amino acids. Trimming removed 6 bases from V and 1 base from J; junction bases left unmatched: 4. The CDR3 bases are TGTGCCAGCAGAGGGACAGGGTCAAGCAATCAGCCCCAGCATTTT. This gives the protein CASRGTGSSNQPQHF.

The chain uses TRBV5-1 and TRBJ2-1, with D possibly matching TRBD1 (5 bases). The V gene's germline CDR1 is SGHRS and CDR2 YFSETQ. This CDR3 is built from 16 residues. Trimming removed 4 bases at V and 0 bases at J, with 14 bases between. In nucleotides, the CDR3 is TGCGCCAGCAGCAGGGGCACCCTTAGCTCCTACAATGAGCAGTTCTTC. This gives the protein CASSRGTLSSYNEQFF.

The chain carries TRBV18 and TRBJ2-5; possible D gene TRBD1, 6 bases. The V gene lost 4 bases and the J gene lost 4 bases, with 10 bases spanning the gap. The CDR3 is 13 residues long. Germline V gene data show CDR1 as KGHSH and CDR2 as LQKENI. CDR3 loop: CASSQQGGETQYF. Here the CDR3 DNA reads TGTGCCAGCTCACAACAGGGCGGAGAGACCCAGTACTTC.

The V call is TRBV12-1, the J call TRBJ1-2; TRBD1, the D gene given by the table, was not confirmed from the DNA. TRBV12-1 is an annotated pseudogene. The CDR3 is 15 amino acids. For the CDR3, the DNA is TGTGCCAGCAGCCAATGCCCAACAAGGGGCTATGGCTACACCTTC. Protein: CASSQCPTRGYGYTF.

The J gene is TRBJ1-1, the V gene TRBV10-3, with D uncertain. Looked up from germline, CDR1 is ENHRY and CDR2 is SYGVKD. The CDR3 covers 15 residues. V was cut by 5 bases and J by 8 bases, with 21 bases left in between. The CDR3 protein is CAISTTEFTILEAFF. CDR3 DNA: TGTGCCATCAGTACCACCGAATTCACAATTTTAGAAGCTTTCTTT.

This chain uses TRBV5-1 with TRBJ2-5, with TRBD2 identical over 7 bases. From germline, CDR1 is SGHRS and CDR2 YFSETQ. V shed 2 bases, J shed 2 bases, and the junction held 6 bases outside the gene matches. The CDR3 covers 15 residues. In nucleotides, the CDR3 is TGCGCCAGCAGCTTAATGGGGACTATTCAAGAGACCCAGTACTTC. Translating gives CASSLMGTIQETQYF.

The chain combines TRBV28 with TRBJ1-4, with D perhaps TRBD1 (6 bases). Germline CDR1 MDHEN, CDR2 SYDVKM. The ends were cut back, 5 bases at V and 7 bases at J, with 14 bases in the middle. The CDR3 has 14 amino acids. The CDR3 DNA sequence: TGTGCCAGCAGTAACAGGGTTGTAAGTGAAAAACTGTTTTTT. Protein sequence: CASSNRVVSEKLFF. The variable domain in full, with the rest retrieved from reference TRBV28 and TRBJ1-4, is DVKVTQSSRYLVKRTGEKVFLECVQDMDHENMFWYRQDPGLGLRLIYFSYDVKMKEKGDIPEGYSVSREKKERFSLILESASTNQTSMYLCASSNRVVSEKLFFGSGTQLSVL.

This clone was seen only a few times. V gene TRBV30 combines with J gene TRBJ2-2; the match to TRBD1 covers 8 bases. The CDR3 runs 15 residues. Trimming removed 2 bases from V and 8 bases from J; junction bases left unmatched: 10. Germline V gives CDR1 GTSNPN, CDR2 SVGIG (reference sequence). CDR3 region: CAWSPPGQGWGELFF. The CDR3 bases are TGTGCCTGGAGTCCACCCGGACAGGGCTGGGGGGAGCTGTTTTTT. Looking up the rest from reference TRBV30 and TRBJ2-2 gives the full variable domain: SQTIHQWPATLVQPVGSPLSLECTVEGTSNPNLYWYRQAAGRGLQLLFYSVGIGQISSEVPQNLSASRPQDRQFILSSKKLLLSDSGFYLCAWSPPGQGWGELFFGEGSRLTVL.

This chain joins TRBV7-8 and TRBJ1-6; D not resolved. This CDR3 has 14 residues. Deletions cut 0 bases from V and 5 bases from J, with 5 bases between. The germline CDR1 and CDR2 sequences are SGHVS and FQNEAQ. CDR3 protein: CASSLARDNSPLHF. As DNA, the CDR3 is TGTGCCAGCAGCTTAGCCCGGGATAATTCACCCCTCCACTTT.

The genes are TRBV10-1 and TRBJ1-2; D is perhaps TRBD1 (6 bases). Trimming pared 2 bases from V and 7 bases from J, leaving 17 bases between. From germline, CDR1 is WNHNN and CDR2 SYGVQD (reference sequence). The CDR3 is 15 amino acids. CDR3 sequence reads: CASSENPGALSGYTF. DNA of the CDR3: TGCGCCAGCAGTGAGAATCCAGGGGCTCTATCTGGCTACACCTTC.

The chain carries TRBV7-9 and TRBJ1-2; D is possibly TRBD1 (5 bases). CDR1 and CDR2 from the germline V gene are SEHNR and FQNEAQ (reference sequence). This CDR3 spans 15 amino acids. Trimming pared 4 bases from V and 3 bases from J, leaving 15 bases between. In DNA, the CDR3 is TGTGCCAGCAGCTATGAGGCAGGGCCCTACTATGGCTACACCTTC. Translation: CASSYEAGPYYGYTF. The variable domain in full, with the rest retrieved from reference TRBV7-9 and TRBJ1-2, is DTGVSQNPRHKITKRGQNVTFRCDPISEHNRLYWYRQTLGQGPEFLTYFQNEAQLEKSRLLSDRFSAERPKGSFSTLEIQRTEQGDSAMYLCASSYEAGPYYGYTFGSGTRLTVV.

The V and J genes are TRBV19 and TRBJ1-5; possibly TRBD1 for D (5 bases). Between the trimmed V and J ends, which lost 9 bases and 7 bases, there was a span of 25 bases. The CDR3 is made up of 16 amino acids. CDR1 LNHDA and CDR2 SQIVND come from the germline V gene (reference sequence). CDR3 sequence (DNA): TGTGCCAGGGGGCCCATATGGGGTGATGGGGCGCAGCCCCAGCATTTT. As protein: CARGPIWGDGAQPQHF.

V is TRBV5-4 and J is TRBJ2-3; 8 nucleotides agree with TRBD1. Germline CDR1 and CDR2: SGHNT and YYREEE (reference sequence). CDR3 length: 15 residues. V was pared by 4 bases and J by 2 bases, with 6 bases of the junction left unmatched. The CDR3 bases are TGTGCCAGCAGCCTACAGGGGGGTTTCACAGATACGCAGTATTTT. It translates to CASSLQGGFTDTQYF.

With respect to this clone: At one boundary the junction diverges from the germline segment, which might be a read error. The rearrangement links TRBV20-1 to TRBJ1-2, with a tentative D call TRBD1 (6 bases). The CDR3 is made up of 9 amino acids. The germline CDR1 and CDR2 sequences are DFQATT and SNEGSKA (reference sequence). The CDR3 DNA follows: TGCAGTGCTGATGCCCGGGACACTTTC. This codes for CSADARDTF.